The T cell receptor beta chain described here comes from a study of shared clonotypes between healthy human individuals. Study details: There were three CD4 naive, three CD4 memory, two CD8 naive and one CD8 memory plates per donor. Study-wide points: Estimated richness values were generally larger in naive subsets than in memory subsets.

The CDR3 is 13 amino acids. CDR1 is GTSNPN, CDR2 SVGIG, per germline (reference sequence). V lost 0 bases, J lost 7 bases, and 12 bases lay in between. TCRdb's copy holds only in-frame clones and misses some; the assay was immunoSEQ multiplex PCR. Altogether roughly 410,000 clones are present, just over 95% being singletons, with the ten largest covering approximately 0.32%. Concerning this clone: Antigen: not known.

The study drew its donors from healthy HIV-negative adults without recent acute infections or vaccinations. The source is a man aged 25 to 40 in good health. The sequenced sample consisted of memory CD8+ T cells sorted from blood. Subset described: CD45RO+ cells pooled with CCR7-negative TemRA cells. The gene calls are TRBV30 and TRBJ1-1; D remains unclear. The CDR3 DNA reads TGTGCCTGGAGTGTAGGTTTGACGGGTGAAGCTTTCTTT. Translated: CAWSVGLTGEAFF.